This TCR beta chain was identified in a study of T-cell memory formation after mild COVID-19. Background on the study: Clusters of TCRs were largely donor specific.

Constant-segment primers were used for 5'RACE, and the resulting TCR alpha and TCR beta cDNA libraries carried sample barcodes and UMIs. MiXCR was run by TCRdb on the 5' RACE reads, yielding one entry per CDR3 protein. The table lists about 250,000 distinct CDR3 sequences, 15% of them singletons. Points from the study as a whole: Several responding clones turned up in pre-infection memory, indicating that cross-reactive memory may have taken part. Contracting CD8+ clones were enriched in EMRA, CD4+ mainly in CM and EM.

The CDR3 totals 14 residues. Trimming cost V 1 base and J 3 bases, with 8 bases left between them. Germline lookup yields CDR1 SGHDT and CDR2 YYEEEE. This clonotype occurred a few times. Its antigen is not known. The chain uses TRBV5-6 and TRBJ2-1; D is perhaps TRBD1 or TRBD2 (5 bases each). This TCR was sampled from an adult woman who had mild COVID-19 (a few samples of this study predate the infection). Cell type and time point are not known. The sample was PBMCs or a T cell subset sorted from them (not recorded which). CDR3 region: CASSLRGRYNEQFF. As DNA, the CDR3 is TGTGCCAGCAGCTTGCGGGGCCGCTACAATGAGCAGTTCTTC.